The 17 T cell receptor beta chains below come from one sample, sequenced in a study of T cells in Graves' hyperthyroidism and ophthalmopathy. Amplified TCR beta CDR3 regions derived from RNA transcripts. During a first-round RT-PCR of the TCR CDR3, the HTBI primer set was used. MiXCR was run by TCRdb on the multiplex PCR reads, yielding one entry per CDR3 protein. The sample has approximately 400,000 distinct CDR3 sequences, about 14% seen once. Sequencing was performed on blood. Receptors were obtained from a man between 25 and 39 years old with Graves' hyperthyroidism that later progressed to Graves' ophthalmopathy.

There are many counts of this clonotype. The CDR3 nucleotides are TGTGCTAGTGGTTCCGGGGTTGGTTTGAAGACCCAGTACTTC. It translates to CASGSGVGLKTQYF. The V and J genes are TRBV12-5 and TRBJ2-5, with a weak D call TRBD2 (5 bases). V was trimmed by 4 bases and J by 6 bases, leaving 15 bases between them. The length of the CDR3 is 14 residues. CDR1 is LGHNT and CDR2 is FRNRAP in the germline V gene.

This chain joins TRBV16 and TRBJ1-5; D is ambiguous. CDR1 KGHSY and CDR2 FQNENV come from the germline V gene. V shed 4 bases and J shed 8 bases, with 18 bases lying between them. The length of the CDR3 is 15 residues. The DNA for the CDR3 is TGTGCCAGCAGCCCTAGCGACGGGGTCGGGAAGCCCCAGCATTTT. Translated, it gives CASSPSDGVGKPQHF. The full variable domain, with the rest looked up from reference TRBV16 and TRBJ1-5, is GEEVAQTPKHLVRGEGQKAKLYCAPIKGHSYVFWYQQVLKNEFKFLISFQNENVFDETGMPKERFSAKCLPNSPCSLEIQATKLEDSAVYFCASSPSDGVGKPQHFGDGTRLSIL.

This clonotype has a count of ten or more. This sequence joins TRBV18 and TRBJ2-1; 10 bases fit TRBD2. This CDR3 spans 15 amino acids. Trimming took 6 bases from V and 4 from J; bases not matched to a gene: 6. Germline V gene lookup returns CDR1 KGHSH and CDR2 LQKENI. Here the CDR3 reads CASSPLAGDYNEQFF. The CDR3 region has the DNA TGTGCCAGCTCTCCTCTAGCGGGGGATTACAATGAGCAGTTCTTC.

This clonotype has a count of ten or more. This rearrangement joins TRBV5-1 to TRBJ2-1, with 11 positions matching TRBD1. Germline V lookup: CDR1 SGHRS, CDR2 YFSETQ. This CDR3 region has 16 residues. The J segment lost 3 bases and the V segment lost 3 bases, leaving 5 bases of the junction unmatched. The CDR3 DNA follows: TGCGCCAGCAGCTCTTGGACAGGGGGCTTCTACAATGAGCAGTTCTTC. This encodes CASSSWTGGFYNEQFF.

This clonotype was seen at least ten times. The chain uses TRBV12-3 or TRBV12-4 and TRBJ2-7; a possible D gene is TRBD1 (6 bases). V was pared by 6 bases and J by 3 bases, with 15 bases between. There are 14 residues in the CDR3. CDR3 nucleotide sequence: TGTGCCAGCAGCCCGACAGGAGACCTCTACGAGCAGTACTTC. It specifies CASSPTGDLYEQYF.

V gene TRBV6-1 combines with J gene TRBJ2-7; 8 positions match TRBD1. With 6 bases clipped from V and 3 bases from J, the junction kept 10 bases outside the gene matches. The germline V gene encodes CDR1 MNHNS and CDR2 SASEGT. The CDR3 has 15 residues. The CDR3 loop is CASSQGAPLFYEQYF. The CDR3 DNA reads as TGTGCCAGCAGCCAGGGGGCTCCTCTTTTCTACGAGCAGTACTTC.

The genes are TRBV9 and TRBJ2-5; tentatively, D is TRBD1 or TRBD2 (6 bases each). This CDR3 region has 16 residues. V was cut by 8 bases and J by 1 base, with 21 bases left in between. Germline CDR1 SGDLS, CDR2 YYNGEE. The CDR3: CASSPSGGGPQETQYF. DNA of the CDR3: TGTGCCAGTTCTCCCTCCGGAGGGGGGCCCCAAGAGACCCAGTACTTC.

On this clonotype itself: The CDR3 does not end in the conserved phenylalanine or tryptophan, so this is likely a read error. V usage is TRBV28 and J usage is TRBJ2-5, with 7 positions matching TRBD1. Germline V gene lookup returns CDR1 MDHEN and CDR2 SYDVKM. The CDR3 is made up of 14 amino acids. Trimming cost V 2 bases and J 4 bases; bases outside gene matches: 4. CDR3 loop: CASSLLAGGETQYL. CDR3 nucleotides: TGTGCCAGCAGTTTACTGGCAGGGGGAGAGACCCAGTACCTC.

This clonotype was counted ten times or more. V gene TRBV24-1 combines with J gene TRBJ2-3, with TRBD1 identical over 9 bases. V lost 7 bases and J lost 4; bases outside the gene matches: 8. Per germline, CDR1 KGHDR and CDR2 SFDVKD. The CDR3 is made up of 15 amino acids. CDR3 in DNA: TGTGCCACCAGGGACAGGGGAACTCCTTCAGATACGCAGTATTTT. Encoded protein: CATRDRGTPSDTQYF.

This clonotype was counted at least ten times. The rearrangement links TRBV10-3 to TRBJ2-5; D possibly corresponds to TRBD1 (6 bases). V gave up 6 bases and J gave up 5 bases, with 13 bases separating them. The CDR3 has 13 amino acids. In germline, CDR1 is ENHRY, CDR2 SYGVKD. The CDR3 bases are TGTGCCATCAGCACAGGGTTAAGGGAGACCCAGTACTTC. It translates to CAISTGLRETQYF.

The chain has TRBV18 and TRBJ2-7; D could derive from TRBD1 or TRBD2 (5 bases each). Germline V gives CDR1 KGHSH, CDR2 LQKENI. The CDR3 extends over 13 amino acids. V was shortened by 3 bases and J by 3 bases, with 9 bases between the two germline ends. CDR3 sequence: CASSPSGGYEQYF. The CDR3 bases are TGTGCCAGCTCACCGAGTGGGGGCTACGAGCAGTACTTC.

In its sample, this clonotype was seen many times. The V gene is TRBV6-1, the J gene TRBJ1-2; D remains ambiguous. The CDR3 is 13 residues long. V lost 11 bases and J 0 bases, leaving 13 bases between the germline ends. Germline V CDR1 and CDR2: MNHNS, SASEGT. The CDR3 protein is CASGGTPNYGYTF. CDR3 DNA sequence: TGTGCCTCAGGAGGTACACCTAACTATGGCTACACCTTC.

This clonotype has just a few counts. The chain uses TRBV5-1 and TRBJ2-1; D uncertain. The J call is uncertain, as TRBJ2-7 better fits the DNA end. Per germline, CDR1 SGHRS and CDR2 YFSETQ. The CDR3 totals 13 residues. Written as DNA, the CDR3 is TGCGCCAGCAGCGTGACAACCTACAATGAGCAGTACTTC. It translates to CASSVTTYNEQYF.

This clonotype was found many times. The chain is built from TRBV20-1 and TRBJ2-3; 7 bases line up with TRBD2. The CDR3 is 14 amino acids. The J segment lost 2 bases and the V segment lost 1 base, leaving 3 bases of the junction unmatched. Germline-derived CDR1 and CDR2 are DFQATT and SNEGSKA (reference sequence). The chain's CDR3 is CSARVLADTDTQYF. The CDR3 nucleotides read TGCAGTGCTAGAGTTCTAGCGGACACAGATACGCAGTATTTT.

This clonotype was seen ten or more times. The chain has TRBV7-9 and TRBJ2-2, with D perhaps TRBD2 (6 bases). The V gene lost 2 bases and the J gene lost 6 bases, with 7 bases spanning the gap. Per the germline V gene, CDR1 is SEHNR and CDR2 is FQNEAQ (reference sequence). This CDR3 comprises 13 residues. The CDR3 spells CASSLSGAGELFF. The CDR3 nucleotides are TGTGCCAGCAGCTTATCGGGGGCCGGGGAGCTGTTTTTT.

V and J are TRBV29-1 and TRBJ1-2, with D maybe TRBD1 (6 bases). Germline-derived CDR1 and CDR2 are SQVTM and ANQGSEA. Trimming left V 3 bases short and J 4 bases short, with 9 bases between. The CDR3 loop spans 12 amino acids. In DNA, the CDR3 is TGCAGCGTTGATAGAGGGGGCTATGGCTACACCTTC. It is translated as CSVDRGGYGYTF.

The chain combines TRBV7-9 with TRBJ2-2; D possibly corresponds to TRBD2 (5 bases). CDR1 and CDR2 from the germline V gene are SEHNR and FQNEAQ (reference sequence). There are 15 residues in the CDR3. Trimming stripped 6 bases from V and 6 bases from J, with 17 bases between. The DNA of the CDR3 is TGTGCCAGCAGGACTACGTTGGGGTACGCCGGGGAGCTGTTTTTT. Amino acids: CASRTTLGYAGELFF.